This entry lists 31 T cell receptor beta chains sequenced from one sample in a study of T cell responses to AZD1222 COVID-19 vaccine. The data were produced by immunoSEQ multiplex PCR, yet TCRdb's version contains in-frame clones alone and is incomplete. The sample shows roughly 140,000 clones, around 89% of them seen only once. Sequencing used peripheral blood, obtained on day 0 of MenACWY control vaccination. The source of these receptors is an adult in good health.

Worth noting for this clone: This sample includes further DNA sequences coding for the same CDR3. The rearrangement joins TRBV2 to TRBJ1-1; D is unresolved. V was pared by 4 bases and J by 0 bases, with 9 bases between. Germline CDR1 SNHLY, CDR2 FYNNEI. This CDR3 has 14 amino acids. The DNA for the CDR3 is TGTGCCAGCAGTGGGGCAGCCATGAACACTGAAGCTTTCTTT. It encodes CASSGAAMNTEAFF.

This chain links TRBV19 with TRBJ2-3; D gene unclear. CDR3 size: 13 residues. Germline CDR1 reads LNHDA; CDR2 reads SQIVND (reference sequence). The ends were cut back, 3 bases at V and 4 bases at J, with 8 bases in the middle. CDR3 nucleotide sequence: TGTGCCAGTAGTATCCGACTTTCAGATACGCAGTATTTT. Its protein product is CASSIRLSDTQYF.

The rearrangement links TRBV4-2 to TRBJ1-1; D uncertain. CDR3 length: 14 residues. CDR1 is LGHNA and CDR2 is YNFKEQ in the germline V gene. V gave up 3 bases and J gave up 1 base, with 9 bases separating them. This chain's CDR3 is CASSQGTENTEAFF. CDR3 in DNA: TGTGCCAGCAGCCAGGGTACAGAGAACACTGAAGCTTTCTTT.

This clone has only one observation. This sequence joins TRBV19 and TRBJ2-5, with 8 positions matching TRBD2. The length of the CDR3 is 15 residues. In germline, CDR1 is LNHDA, CDR2 SQIVND (reference sequence). Germline trimming cut 4 bases from V and 3 bases from J; bases unmatched to any gene: 7. CDR3 amino acids: CASSTWTSYEETQYF. The CDR3, as DNA: TGTGCCAGTAGTACCTGGACTAGCTACGAAGAGACCCAGTACTTC.

The chain uses TRBV5-1 and TRBJ1-1; tentative D call: TRBD1 (5 bases). V was clipped by 5 bases and J by 4 bases, with 9 bases between them. Per germline, CDR1 SGHRS and CDR2 YFSETQ. The CDR3 has 12 residues. CDR3 DNA sequence: TGCGCCAGCAGTCGAGGGGTCACTGAAGCTTTCTTT. It yields the protein CASSRGVTEAFF.

The J gene is TRBJ1-1, the V gene TRBV27; D unclear. This CDR3 comprises 15 residues. Trimming cost V 2 bases and J 0 bases, with 10 bases left between them. Germline CDR1 MNHEY, CDR2 SMNVEV (reference sequence). The CDR3 DNA is TGTGCCAGCAGTTTAGATGCCAGATTGAACACTGAAGCTTTCTTT. It yields the protein CASSLDARLNTEAFF.

This chain uses TRBV7-2 with TRBJ1-2; D gene uncertain. The V and J ends lost 8 bases and 8 bases respectively, with 15 bases between them. From germline, CDR1 is SGHTA and CDR2 FQGNSA. The CDR3 is made up of 12 amino acids. The CDR3 DNA reads as TGTGCCAGCGGCGAGAGATGGGGAGGCTACACCTTC. Residues: CASGERWGGYTF.

The chain joins TRBV5-4 to TRBJ2-3; 10 bases are shared with TRBD1. The CDR3 spans 17 residues. Germline-derived CDR1 and CDR2 are SGHNT and YYREEE (reference sequence). Losses at the gene ends were 2 bases for V and 1 base for J; bases not matched to a gene: 7. CDR3 DNA sequence: TGTGCCAGCAGCTTCCGGGACAGGGGCCCTCGCACAGATACGCAGTATTTT. It specifies CASSFRDRGPRTDTQYF.

The rearrangement joins TRBV19 to TRBJ2-2; D is perhaps TRBD1 or TRBD2 (5 bases each). V was trimmed by 1 base and J by 6 bases, leaving 12 bases between them. CDR3 size: 15 residues. The V gene's germline CDR1 is LNHDA and CDR2 SQIVND (reference sequence). DNA for the CDR3: TGTGCCAGTAGTATAGGGGGGAGTGAAGCCGGGGAGCTGTTTTTT. Protein sequence: CASSIGGSEAGELFF. Full variable domain (missing parts from reference TRBV19 and TRBJ2-2): DGGITQSPKYLFRKEGQNVTLSCEQNLNHDAMYWYRQDPGQGLRLIYYSQIVNDFQKGDIAEGYSVSREKKESFPLTVTSAQKNPTAFYLCASSIGGSEAGELFFGEGSRLTVL.

This sequence joins TRBV4-2 and TRBJ2-1, with D perhaps matching TRBD2 (6 bases). The CDR3 length is 14 residues. The germline V gene has CDR1 LGHNA and CDR2 YNFKEQ. The germline V and J ends were trimmed by 4 bases and 4 bases, with 11 bases remaining between them. The CDR3 loop is CASSLGGPYNEQFF. In DNA form, the CDR3 reads TGTGCCAGCAGCCTCGGAGGGCCGTACAATGAGCAGTTCTTC.

The V call is TRBV3-1 (or the pseudogene TRBV3-2), the J call TRBJ1-4; TRBD1 might be the D (5 bases). Germline values: CDR1 LGHDT, CDR2 YNNKEL (reference sequence). The CDR3 runs 14 residues. V lost 1 base and J 5 bases, leaving 8 bases between the germline ends. The CDR3 loop reads CASSQGDANEKLFF. The CDR3, as DNA: TGTGCCAGCAGCCAAGGGGACGCGAATGAAAAACTGTTTTTT.

The rearrangement joins TRBV7-2 to TRBJ2-2, with a weak D call TRBD2 (6 bases). The CDR3 is 17 amino acids. Trimming removed 2 bases at V and 2 bases at J, with 15 bases between. CDR1 SGHTA and CDR2 FQGNSA come from the germline V gene. In DNA, the CDR3 is TGTGCCAGCAGCTTATCAGTGGGGAGGATCAACACCGGGGAGCTGTTTTTT. Translated, it gives CASSLSVGRINTGELFF.

V is TRBV28 and J is TRBJ2-7; the D is unclear. The CDR3 extends over 11 amino acids. Looked up from germline, CDR1 is MDHEN and CDR2 is SYDVKM. V lost 5 bases, J lost 3 bases, and 5 bases lay in between. As DNA, the CDR3 is TGTGCCAGCAGTAACAGCTACGAGCAGTACTTC. Translating gives CASSNSYEQYF.

As to this clone: Other DNA sequences in the same sample also yield this CDR3. The chain links TRBV5-1 to TRBJ2-6; D is unclear. The CDR3 has 15 residues. CDR1 is SGHRS, CDR2 YFSETQ, per germline. Trimming removed 1 base at V and 0 bases at J, with 5 bases between. CDR3 sequence (DNA): TGCGCCAGCAGCTTGCCGTCCTCTGGGGCCAACGTCCTGACTTTC. It is translated as CASSLPSSGANVLTF.

The chain carries TRBV7-6 and TRBJ1-1; tentative D call: TRBD1 (5 bases). This CDR3 is 15 amino acids long. Between the trimmed V and J ends, which lost 5 bases and 4 bases, there was a span of 17 bases. Germline CDR1 is SGHVS and CDR2 is FNYEAQ. The DNA of the CDR3 is TGTGCCAGCAGCCTGCGAGACGGGGGGAGCACTGAAGCTTTCTTT. Translated, it gives CASSLRDGGSTEAFF.

This clone has only a few counts. This sequence joins TRBV7-3 and TRBJ2-1; 10 nucleotides align to TRBD2. V lost 2 bases to trimming and J lost 6 bases; unmatched junction nucleotides: 4. Germline CDR1 is SGHTA and CDR2 is FQGTGA. CDR3 size: 15 residues. CDR3 residues: CASSLPSGSRNEQFF. The CDR3 DNA sequence: TGTGCCAGCAGCTTACCTAGCGGGAGTCGCAATGAGCAGTTCTTC.

The J gene is TRBJ1-2, the V gene TRBV7-9; D call uncertain. The CDR3 contains 14 residues. Germline loops: CDR1 SEHNR, CDR2 FQNEAQ (reference sequence). Trimming left V 3 bases short and J 6 bases short, with 14 bases between. The DNA of the CDR3 is TGTGCCAGCAGCTTGGTAGTGGCAGCGGATGGCTACACCTTC. It encodes CASSLVVAADGYTF. Full variable domain (rest looked up from reference TRBV7-9 and TRBJ1-2): DTGVSQNPRHKITKRGQNVTFRCDPISEHNRLYWYRQTLGQGPEFLTYFQNEAQLEKSRLLSDRFSAERPKGSFSTLEIQRTEQGDSAMYLCASSLVVAADGYTFGSGTRLTVV.

The CDR3 loop reads CASGFEETQYF. The DNA for the CDR3 is TGTGCTAGTGGTTTTGAGGAGACCCAGTACTTC. The genes are TRBV12-5 and TRBJ2-5; D gene unclear. With 3 bases removed from V and 5 bases from J, the gap between germline ends came to 4 bases. The CDR3 is 11 residues long. In germline, CDR1 is LGHNT, CDR2 FRNRAP. The complete variable domain, with remaining parts taken from reference TRBV12-5 and TRBJ2-5, reads DARVTQTPRHKVTEMGQEVTMRCQPILGHNTVFWYRQTMMQGLELLAYFRNRAPLDDSGMPKDRFSAEMPDATLATLKIQPSEPRDSAVYFCASGFEETQYFGPGTRLLVL.

The chain links TRBV2 to TRBJ1-1, with 8 bases aligning to TRBD1. The CDR3 is 13 residues long. The ends lost 9 bases at V and 5 bases at J; junction bases unmatched: 8. The germline gives CDR1 SNHLY, CDR2 FYNNEI. The CDR3 spells CASLLTGVTEAFF. The CDR3 bases are TGTGCCAGTCTGTTGACAGGGGTGACTGAAGCTTTCTTT.

The V call is TRBV30, the J call TRBJ1-4; D is unclear. Germline CDR1 and CDR2: GTSNPN and SVGIG (reference sequence). V was pared by 3 bases and J by 6 bases, with 11 bases between. The CDR3 length is 13 residues. This CDR3 reads CAWRRLGYEKLFF. CDR3 bases: TGTGCCTGGAGGCGTTTGGGTTATGAAAAACTGTTTTTT. Using reference TRBV30 and TRBJ1-4 for the parts outside the CDR3, the full variable domain is SQTIHQWPATLVQPVGSPLSLECTVEGTSNPNLYWYRQAAGRGLQLLFYSVGIGQISSEVPQNLSASRPQDRQFILSSKKLLLSDSGFYLCAWRRLGYEKLFFGSGTQLSVL.

The chain employs TRBV5-8 and TRBJ2-5; 7 nucleotides align to TRBD2. Germline V lookup: CDR1 SGHTS, CDR2 YDEGEE. V dropped 4 bases and J dropped 4; count of bases not matched to a gene: 7. The CDR3 length is 14 residues. CDR3 in DNA: TGTGCCAGCAGCCCCGGGGTAGCGGGAGAGACCCAGTACTTC. It codes for CASSPGVAGETQYF. The full variable domain, rest sourced from reference TRBV5-8 and TRBJ2-5, is EAGVTQSPTHLIKTRGQQATLRCSPISGHTSVYWYQQALGLGLQFLLWYDEGEERNRGNFPPRFSGRQFPNYSSELNVNALELEDSALYLCASSPGVAGETQYFGPGTRLLVL.

This clone was seen only a few times. J is TRBJ1-4 and V is TRBV7-8; TRBD1 matches at 7 bases. This CDR3 comprises 14 residues. V was pared by 4 bases and J by 8 bases, with 7 bases of the junction left unmatched. CDR1 and CDR2 (germline): SGHVS, FQNEAQ. CDR3 in amino acids: CASSSGQRGEKLFF. The CDR3 coding sequence is TGTGCCAGCAGCTCGGGACAGCGGGGGGAAAAACTGTTTTTT.

CDR3 protein: CASSYRERQFF. The CDR3 DNA follows: TGTGCCAGCAGTTATCGAGAAAGGCAGTTCTTC. The chain combines TRBV6-5 with TRBJ2-1, with no clear D. Per the germline V gene, CDR1 is MNHEY and CDR2 is SVGAGI. The length of the CDR3 is 11 residues. V was pared by 3 bases and J by 12 bases, with 9 bases between.

V usage is TRBV5-4 and J usage is TRBJ2-3, with TRBD2 matching 13 bases. The CDR3 extends over 17 amino acids. CDR1 and CDR2 from the germline V gene are SGHNT and YYREEE (reference sequence). The V gene end was trimmed by 4 bases and the J gene end by 0 bases; junction bases not matched to a gene: 5. As DNA, the CDR3 is TGTGCCAGCAGCGTCGGGACTAGCGGGGAAAGCACAGATACGCAGTATTTT. It codes for CASSVGTSGESTDTQYF.

This clone was recorded only once. The V gene is TRBV7-2, the J gene TRBJ2-3, with a tentative D call TRBD2 (5 bases). The V and J ends lost 5 bases and 1 base respectively, with 13 bases between them. CDR1 is SGHTA and CDR2 is FQGNSA in the germline V gene. The CDR3 contains 15 residues. The CDR3 here is CASSPRASGTDTQYF. The CDR3 nucleotides are TGTGCCAGCAGCCCGAGGGCAAGTGGCACAGATACGCAGTATTTT.

The gene calls are TRBV28 and TRBJ1-3; D not certain. From germline, CDR1 is MDHEN and CDR2 SYDVKM. Trimming left V 2 bases short and J 1 base short, with 3 bases between. CDR3 length equals 13 residues. The DNA of the CDR3 is TGTGCCAGCAGTTTACCATCTGGAAACACCATATATTTT. The encoded protein is CASSLPSGNTIYF.

The chain combines TRBV6-5 with TRBJ2-1; D is ambiguous. V lost 8 bases and J lost 7, with 12 bases in between. The CDR3 length is 12 residues. Germline V gene sequence: CDR1 MNHEY, CDR2 SVGAGI. CDR3 sequence reads: CASSSGRNEQFF. CDR3 sequence (DNA): TGTGCCAGCTCATCCGGACGGAATGAGCAGTTCTTC.

The rearrangement uses TRBV29-1 and TRBJ1-3; TRBD1 is a possible D gene (5 bases). CDR1 is SQVTM, CDR2 ANQGSEA, per germline. The CDR3 extends over 13 amino acids. Between the trimmed V and J ends, which lost 6 bases and 2 bases, there was a span of 11 bases. The CDR3 DNA reads as TGCAGCGTCACCTGGGGGACTGGAAACACCATATATTTT. This sequence encodes CSVTWGTGNTIYF.

The genes are TRBV5-5 and TRBJ2-7; 15 bases align to TRBD2. The CDR3 totals 15 residues. Germline values: CDR1 SGHKS, CDR2 YYEKEE (reference sequence). J was trimmed by 3 bases and V by 5 bases; bases with no gene match: 3. CDR3 DNA: TGTGCCAGCAGTTCGGGACTAGCGGGAGGCTACGAGCAGTACTTC. It is translated as CASSSGLAGGYEQYF.

The J gene is TRBJ1-3, the V gene TRBV6-5; D is unresolved. V lost 6 bases and J 2 bases, leaving 14 bases between the germline ends. Germline CDR1 is MNHEY and CDR2 is SVGAGI. The CDR3 runs 15 residues. The CDR3 DNA reads TGTGCCAGCAGCCGAGACCCGGGGACTGGAAACACCATATATTTT. Translating gives CASSRDPGTGNTIYF.

The gene calls are TRBV7-9 and TRBJ1-2; a possible D gene is TRBD1 (6 bases). Germline loops: CDR1 SEHNR, CDR2 FQNEAQ (reference sequence). The CDR3 covers 18 residues. Trimming took 4 bases from V and 0 from J, leaving 21 bases between them. The CDR3 sequence is CASSSKNRDTTANYGYTF. CDR3 in DNA: TGTGCCAGCAGCTCGAAAAACCGGGACACCACAGCTAACTATGGCTACACCTTC.